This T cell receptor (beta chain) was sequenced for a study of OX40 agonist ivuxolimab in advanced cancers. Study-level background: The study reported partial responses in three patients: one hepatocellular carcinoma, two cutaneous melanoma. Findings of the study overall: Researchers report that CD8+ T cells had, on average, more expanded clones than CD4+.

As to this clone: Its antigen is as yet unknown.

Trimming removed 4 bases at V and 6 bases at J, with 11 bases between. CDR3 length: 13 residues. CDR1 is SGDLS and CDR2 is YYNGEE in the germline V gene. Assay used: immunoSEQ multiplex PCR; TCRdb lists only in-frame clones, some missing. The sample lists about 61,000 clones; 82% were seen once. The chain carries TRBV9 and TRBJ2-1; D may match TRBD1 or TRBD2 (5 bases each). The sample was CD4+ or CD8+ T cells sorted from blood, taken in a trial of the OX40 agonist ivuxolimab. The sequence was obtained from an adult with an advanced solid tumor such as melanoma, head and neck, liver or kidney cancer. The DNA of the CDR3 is TGTGCCAGCAGCCCAACGGGGCTCAATGAGCAGTTCTTC. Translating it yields CASSPTGLNEQFF.